This T cell receptor (beta chain) appears in the sequencing data of a study of control samples from healthy donors and cancer patients. Sequencing was performed with immunoSEQ multiplex PCR; in TCRdb, only in-frame clones are kept and a portion is missing. Of some 140,000 clones listed, roughly 94% are singletons. Germline values: CDR1 LNHDA, CDR2 SQIVND (reference sequence). This CDR3 is 19 amino acids long. V lost 6 bases to trimming and J lost 2 bases; unmatched junction nucleotides: 16. The receptor was isolated from a man between 60 and 70 years old with colorectal cancer. The material sequenced was PBMCs. The chain joins TRBV19 to TRBJ1-5; TRBD1 matches 10 bases. In nucleotides, the CDR3 is TGTGCCAGTAGCATCGGGCTCCGACAGGGGGCAATCGGCAATCAGCCCCAGCATTTT. Translating it yields CASSIGLRQGAIGNQPQHF.